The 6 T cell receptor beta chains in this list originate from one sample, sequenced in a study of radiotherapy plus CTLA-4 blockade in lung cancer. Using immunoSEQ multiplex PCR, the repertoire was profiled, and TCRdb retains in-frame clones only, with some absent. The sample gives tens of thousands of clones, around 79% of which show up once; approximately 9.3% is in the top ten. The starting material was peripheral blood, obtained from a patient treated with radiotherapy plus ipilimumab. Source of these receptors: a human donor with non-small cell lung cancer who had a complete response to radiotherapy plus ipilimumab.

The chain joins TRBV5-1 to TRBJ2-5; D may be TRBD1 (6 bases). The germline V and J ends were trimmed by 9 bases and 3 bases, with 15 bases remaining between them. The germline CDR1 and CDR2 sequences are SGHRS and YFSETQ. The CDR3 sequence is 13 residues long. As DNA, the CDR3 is TGCGCCACCCGCCTGGGGGCGAAAGAGACCCAGTACTTC. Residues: CATRLGAKETQYF.

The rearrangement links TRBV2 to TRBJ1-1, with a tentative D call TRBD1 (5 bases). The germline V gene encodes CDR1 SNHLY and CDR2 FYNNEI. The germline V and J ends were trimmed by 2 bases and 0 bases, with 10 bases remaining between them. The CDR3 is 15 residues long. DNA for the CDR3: TGTGCCAGCAGTGAACAGGGCCGTTTGAACACTGAAGCTTTCTTT. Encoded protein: CASSEQGRLNTEAFF.

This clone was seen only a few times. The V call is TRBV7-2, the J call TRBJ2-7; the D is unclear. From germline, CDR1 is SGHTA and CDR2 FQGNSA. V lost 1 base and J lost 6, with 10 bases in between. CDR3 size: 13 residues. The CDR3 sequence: CASSLEPISEQYF. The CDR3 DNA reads TGTGCCAGCAGCTTAGAGCCGATTTCCGAGCAGTACTTC.

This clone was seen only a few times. CDR3 nucleotides: TGTGCCTGGAGTCGACTGGGAGCTTTCTTT. Translating gives CAWSRLGAFF. The rearrangement links TRBV30 to TRBJ1-1; D gene unclear. The V gene lost 2 bases and the J gene lost 10 bases, with 8 bases spanning the gap. Germline V CDR1 and CDR2: GTSNPN, SVGIG (reference sequence). This CDR3 spans 10 amino acids.

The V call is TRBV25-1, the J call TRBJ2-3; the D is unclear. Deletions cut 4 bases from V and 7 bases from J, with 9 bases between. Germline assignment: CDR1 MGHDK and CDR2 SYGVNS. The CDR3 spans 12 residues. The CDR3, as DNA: TGTGCCAGCAGTGCCTCTTTTTATACGCAGTATTTT. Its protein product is CASSASFYTQYF.

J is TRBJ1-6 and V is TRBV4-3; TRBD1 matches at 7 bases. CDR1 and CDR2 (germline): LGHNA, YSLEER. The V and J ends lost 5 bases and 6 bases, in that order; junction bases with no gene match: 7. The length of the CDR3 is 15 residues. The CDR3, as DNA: TGCGCCAGCAGCGCAACAGGGGCCCCTAATTCACCCCTCCACTTT. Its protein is CASSATGAPNSPLHF.